These 7 T cell receptor beta chains were sequenced from one sample in a study of blood T cells in healthy people across ages. PCR was performed a second time for about 7 to 11 cycles using a sample-barcoded 5' primer and a J-beta primer mix. Each CDR3 protein gets one entry after TCRdb re-called the 5' RACE reads with MiXCR. Among some 900,000 distinct CDR3 sequences listed, roughly 43% were seen once. Sequencing was performed on blood. Every receptor here comes from a man aged 25 to 40 in good health.

In its sample, this clonotype was seen once. This chain connects TRBV11-2 to TRBJ2-1; the match to TRBD2 covers 15 bases. The CDR3 covers 17 residues. Germline CDR1 is SGHAT and CDR2 is FQNNGV. Trimming cost V 6 bases and J 7 bases; bases outside gene matches: 10. The CDR3 DNA is TGTGCCAGCAGTCCCAGGACTAGCGGGGGGGCAGGAAATGAGCAGTTCTTC. Translated, it gives CASSPRTSGGAGNEQFF. The full variable domain, in which reference TRBV11-2 and TRBJ2-1 provide the parts outside the CDR3, is EAGVAQSPRYKIIEKRQSVAFWCNPISGHATLYWYQQILGQGPKLLIQFQNNGVVDDSQLPKDRFSAERLKGVDSTLKIQPAKLEDSAVYLCASSPRTSGGAGNEQFFGPGTRLTVL.

This chain connects TRBV30 to TRBJ2-5; D is unresolved. The CDR3 sequence is 12 residues long. Germline V gene data show CDR1 as GTSNPN and CDR2 as SVGIG (reference sequence). Trimming removed 1 base at V and 1 base at J, with 4 bases between. Here the CDR3 reads CAWSAGQETQYF. The CDR3 coding sequence is TGTGCCTGGAGTGCCGGCCAAGAGACCCAGTACTTC. The full variable domain, its missing parts supplied by reference TRBV30 and TRBJ2-5, is SQTIHQWPATLVQPVGSPLSLECTVEGTSNPNLYWYRQAAGRGLQLLFYSVGIGQISSEVPQNLSASRPQDRQFILSSKKLLLSDSGFYLCAWSAGQETQYFGPGTRLLVL.

This clonotype was counted only a few times. The chain joins TRBV20-1 to TRBJ2-7; 7 nucleotides match TRBD1. The CDR3 is made up of 14 amino acids. J gave up 2 bases and V 6 bases, and 10 bases lay outside the gene matches. CDR1 and CDR2 from the germline V gene are DFQATT and SNEGSKA (reference sequence). DNA for the CDR3: TGCAGTGCCTCCGACAGGGAAAGCACCTACGAGCAGTACTTC. Translated: CSASDRESTYEQYF.

This clonotype was observed a handful of times. The chain combines TRBV28 with TRBJ2-1; D unresolved. Per the germline V gene, CDR1 is MDHEN and CDR2 is SYDVKM. V was trimmed by 5 bases and J by 9 bases, leaving 14 bases between them. This CDR3 is built from 13 residues. The CDR3 bases are TGTGCCAGCAGTCCCCTCCTTGTGGGTGAGCAGTTCTTC. It is translated as CASSPLLVGEQFF.

In this sample, this clonotype turned up once. The gene calls are TRBV6-1 and TRBJ1-4; 7 positions match TRBD1. V lost 6 bases to trimming and J lost 3 bases; unmatched junction nucleotides: 13. CDR1 MNHNS and CDR2 SASEGT come from the germline V gene. The CDR3 runs to 17 residues. The CDR3 DNA follows: TGTGCCAGCAGAACTGGTGGGGGAGGGGGCTCTAATGAAAAACTGTTTTTT. Encoded protein: CASRTGGGGGSNEKLFF.

The V gene is TRBV6-1, the J gene TRBJ2-7, with no clear D. Trimming took off 2 bases at V and 6 bases at J, with 14 bases between the two ends. Per germline, CDR1 MNHNS and CDR2 SASEGT. This CDR3 contains 14 residues. The CDR3 reads CASSERRLPGEQYF. CDR3 DNA: TGTGCCAGCAGTGAACGACGGCTTCCTGGCGAGCAGTACTTC.

DNA for the CDR3: TGCAGTGCTAGAGTGGAGGGGGCTGGGTACGGTGGCTACACCTTC. Translating it yields CSARVEGAGYGGYTF. J is TRBJ1-2 and V is TRBV20-1; 7 bases agree with TRBD1. The CDR3 is 15 amino acids. The V gene end was trimmed by 1 base and the J gene end by 7 bases; junction bases not matched to a gene: 12. CDR1 DFQATT and CDR2 SNEGSKA come from the germline V gene (reference sequence).